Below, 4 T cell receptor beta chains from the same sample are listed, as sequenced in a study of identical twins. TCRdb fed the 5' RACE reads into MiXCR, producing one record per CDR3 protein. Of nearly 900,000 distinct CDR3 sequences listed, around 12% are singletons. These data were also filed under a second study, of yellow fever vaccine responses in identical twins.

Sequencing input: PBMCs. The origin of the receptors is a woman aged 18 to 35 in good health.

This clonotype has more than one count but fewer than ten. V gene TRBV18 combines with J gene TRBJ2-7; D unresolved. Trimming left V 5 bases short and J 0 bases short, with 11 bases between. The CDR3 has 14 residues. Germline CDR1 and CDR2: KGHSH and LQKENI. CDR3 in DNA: TGTGCCAGCTCAACTCGGGTGAGCTCCTACGAGCAGTACGTC. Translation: CASSTRVSSYEQYV.

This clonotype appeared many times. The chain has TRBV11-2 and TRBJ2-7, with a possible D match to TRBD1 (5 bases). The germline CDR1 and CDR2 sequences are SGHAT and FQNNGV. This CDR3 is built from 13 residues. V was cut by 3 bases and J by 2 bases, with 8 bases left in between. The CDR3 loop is CASSFGATYEQYV. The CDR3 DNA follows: TGTGCCAGCAGCTTTGGGGCAACCTACGAGCAGTACGTC.

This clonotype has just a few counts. The CDR3 is CATSDPAYPTGAQYF. CDR3 coding DNA: TGTGCCACCAGTGACCCTGCCTACCCCACCGGTGCGCAGTATTTT. J is TRBJ2-3 and V is TRBV24-1; D is unclear. Germline-derived CDR1 and CDR2 are KGHDR and SFDVKD. V was trimmed by 4 bases and J by 10 bases, leaving 20 bases between them. This CDR3 is built from 15 residues.

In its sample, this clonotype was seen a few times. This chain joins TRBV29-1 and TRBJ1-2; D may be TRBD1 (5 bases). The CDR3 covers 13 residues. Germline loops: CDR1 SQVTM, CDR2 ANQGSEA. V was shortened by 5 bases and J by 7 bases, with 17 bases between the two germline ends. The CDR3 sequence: CSVPAGTRGGYTF. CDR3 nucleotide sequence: TGCAGCGTTCCGGCCGGGACCCGGGGTGGCTACACCTTC.